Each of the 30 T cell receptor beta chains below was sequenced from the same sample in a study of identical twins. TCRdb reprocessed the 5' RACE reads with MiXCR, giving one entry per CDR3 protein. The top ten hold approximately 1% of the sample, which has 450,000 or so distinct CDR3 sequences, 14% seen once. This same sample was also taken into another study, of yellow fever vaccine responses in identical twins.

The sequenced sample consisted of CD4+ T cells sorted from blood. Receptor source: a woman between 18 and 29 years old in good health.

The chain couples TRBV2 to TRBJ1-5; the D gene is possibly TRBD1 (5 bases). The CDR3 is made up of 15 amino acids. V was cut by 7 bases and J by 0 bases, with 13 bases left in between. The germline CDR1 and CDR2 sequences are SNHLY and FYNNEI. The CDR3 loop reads CASNRGLTSNQPQHF. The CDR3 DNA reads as TGTGCCAGCAATAGGGGACTGACTAGCAATCAGCCCCAGCATTTT.

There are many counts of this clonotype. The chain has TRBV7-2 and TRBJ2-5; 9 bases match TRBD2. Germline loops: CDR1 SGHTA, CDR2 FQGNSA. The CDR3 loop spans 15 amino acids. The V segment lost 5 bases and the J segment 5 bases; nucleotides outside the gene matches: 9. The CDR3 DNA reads TGTGCCAGCAGCCCTTTAGCGGGGGTCTTTGAGACCCAGTACTTC. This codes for CASSPLAGVFETQYF.

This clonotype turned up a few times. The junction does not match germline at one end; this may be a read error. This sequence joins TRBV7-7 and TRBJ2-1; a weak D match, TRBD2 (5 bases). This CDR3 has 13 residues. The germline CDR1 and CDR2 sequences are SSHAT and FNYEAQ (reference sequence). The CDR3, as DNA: TGTGCTAGCAGCTTCACTAGGTTCAATGAGCAGTTCTTC. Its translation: CASSFTRFNEQFF.

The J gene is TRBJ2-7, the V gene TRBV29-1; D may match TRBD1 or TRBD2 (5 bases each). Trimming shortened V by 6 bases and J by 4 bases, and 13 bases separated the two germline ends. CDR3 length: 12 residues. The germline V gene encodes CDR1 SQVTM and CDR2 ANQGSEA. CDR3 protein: CSVGTGWYEQYF. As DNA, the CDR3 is TGCAGCGTAGGGACCGGGTGGTACGAGCAGTACTTC.

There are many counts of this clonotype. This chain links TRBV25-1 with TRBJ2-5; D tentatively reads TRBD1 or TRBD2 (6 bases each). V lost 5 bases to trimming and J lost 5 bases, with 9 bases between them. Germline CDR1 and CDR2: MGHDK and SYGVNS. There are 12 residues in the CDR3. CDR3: CASSRGGETQYF. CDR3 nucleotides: TGTGCCAGCAGTCGAGGGGGGGAGACCCAGTACTTC.

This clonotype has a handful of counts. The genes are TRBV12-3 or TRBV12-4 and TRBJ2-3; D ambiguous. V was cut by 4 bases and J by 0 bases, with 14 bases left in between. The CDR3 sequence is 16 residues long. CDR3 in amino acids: CASSSKGGFSTDTQYF. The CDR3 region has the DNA TGTGCCAGCAGTTCTAAGGGTGGATTTAGCACAGATACGCAGTATTTT.

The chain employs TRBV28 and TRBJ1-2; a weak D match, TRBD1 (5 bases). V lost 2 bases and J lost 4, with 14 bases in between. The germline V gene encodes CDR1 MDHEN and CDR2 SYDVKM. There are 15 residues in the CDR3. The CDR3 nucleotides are TGTGCCAGCAGTTTAGCAGGGACTACCTCCTATGGCTACACCTTC. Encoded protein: CASSLAGTTSYGYTF.

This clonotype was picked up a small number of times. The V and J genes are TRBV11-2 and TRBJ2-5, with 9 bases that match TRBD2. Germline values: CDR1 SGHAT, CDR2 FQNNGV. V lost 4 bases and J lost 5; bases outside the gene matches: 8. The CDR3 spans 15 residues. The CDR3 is CASSSGLAPRETQYF. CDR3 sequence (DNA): TGTGCCAGCAGCTCGGGACTAGCTCCTCGGGAGACCCAGTACTTC.

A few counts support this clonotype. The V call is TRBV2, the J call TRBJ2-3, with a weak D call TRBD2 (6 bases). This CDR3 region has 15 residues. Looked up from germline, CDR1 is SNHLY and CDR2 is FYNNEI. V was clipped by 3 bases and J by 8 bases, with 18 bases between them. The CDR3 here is CASSDTGVLFTTQYF. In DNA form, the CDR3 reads TGTGCCAGCAGTGATACGGGGGTTCTCTTTACTACGCAGTATTTT.

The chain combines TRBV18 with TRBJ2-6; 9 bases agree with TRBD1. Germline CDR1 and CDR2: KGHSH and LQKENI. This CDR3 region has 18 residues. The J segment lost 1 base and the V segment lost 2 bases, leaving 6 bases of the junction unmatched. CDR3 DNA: TGTGCCAGCTCACCAGAGGGGACAGGGATGTCTGGGGCCAACGTCCTGACTTTC. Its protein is CASSPEGTGMSGANVLTF.

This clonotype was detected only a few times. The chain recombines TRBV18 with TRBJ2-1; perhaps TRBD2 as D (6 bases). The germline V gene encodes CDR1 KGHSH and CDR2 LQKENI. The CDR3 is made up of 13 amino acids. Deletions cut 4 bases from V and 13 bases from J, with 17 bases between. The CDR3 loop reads CASSRSDGSPQFF. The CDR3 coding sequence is TGTGCCAGCTCACGTAGCGACGGGAGCCCCCAGTTCTTC.

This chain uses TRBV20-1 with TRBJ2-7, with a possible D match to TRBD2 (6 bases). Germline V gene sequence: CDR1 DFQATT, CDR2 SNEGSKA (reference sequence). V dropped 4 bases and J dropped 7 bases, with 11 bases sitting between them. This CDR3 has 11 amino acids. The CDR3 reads CSAKGTPEQYF. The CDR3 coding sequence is TGCAGTGCTAAAGGGACTCCGGAGCAGTACTTC.

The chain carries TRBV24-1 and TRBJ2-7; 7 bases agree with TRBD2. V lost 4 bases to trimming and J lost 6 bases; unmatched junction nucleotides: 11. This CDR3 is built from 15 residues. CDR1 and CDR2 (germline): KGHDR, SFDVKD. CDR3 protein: CATSEGTKGFVEQYF. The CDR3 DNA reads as TGTGCCACCAGTGAAGGGACTAAGGGTTTTGTCGAGCAGTACTTC.

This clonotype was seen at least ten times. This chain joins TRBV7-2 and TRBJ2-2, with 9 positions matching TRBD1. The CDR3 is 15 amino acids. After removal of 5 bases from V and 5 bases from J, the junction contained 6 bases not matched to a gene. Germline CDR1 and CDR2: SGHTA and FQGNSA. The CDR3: CASSRDRVDTGELFF. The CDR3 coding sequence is TGTGCCAGCAGCCGGGACAGGGTGGATACCGGGGAGCTGTTTTTT.

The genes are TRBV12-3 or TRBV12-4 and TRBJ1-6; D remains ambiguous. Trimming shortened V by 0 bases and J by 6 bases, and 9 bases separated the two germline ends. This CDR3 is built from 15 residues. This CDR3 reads CASSLAAATNSPLHF. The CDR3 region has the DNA TGTGCCAGCAGTTTAGCGGCAGCCACTAATTCACCCCTCCACTTT.

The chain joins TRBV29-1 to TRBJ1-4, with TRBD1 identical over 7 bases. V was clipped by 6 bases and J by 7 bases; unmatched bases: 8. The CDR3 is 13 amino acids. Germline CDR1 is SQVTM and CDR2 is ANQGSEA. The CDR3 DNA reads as TGCAGCGTCCTGACAGGGCAAGGTGAAAAACTGTTTTTT. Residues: CSVLTGQGEKLFF.

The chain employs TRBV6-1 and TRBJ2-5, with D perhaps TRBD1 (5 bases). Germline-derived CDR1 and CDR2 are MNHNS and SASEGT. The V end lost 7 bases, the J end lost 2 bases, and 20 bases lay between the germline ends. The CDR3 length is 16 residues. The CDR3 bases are TGTGCCAGCACCATCCGGACAAACACCCTGCAAGAGACCCAGTACTTC. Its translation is CASTIRTNTLQETQYF.

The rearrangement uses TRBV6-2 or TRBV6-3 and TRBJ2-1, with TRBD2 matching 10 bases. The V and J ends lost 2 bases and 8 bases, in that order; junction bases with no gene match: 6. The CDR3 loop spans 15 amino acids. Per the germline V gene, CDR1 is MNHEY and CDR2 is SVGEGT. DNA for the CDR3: TGTGCCAGCAGTTACCTCGGGACTAGCGTCCATGAGCAGTTCTTC. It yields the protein CASSYLGTSVHEQFF.

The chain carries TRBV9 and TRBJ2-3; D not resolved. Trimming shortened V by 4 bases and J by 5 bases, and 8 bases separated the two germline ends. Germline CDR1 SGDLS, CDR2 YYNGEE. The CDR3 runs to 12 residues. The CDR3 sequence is CASSRTQDTQYF. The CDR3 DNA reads TGTGCCAGCAGCAGGACGCAAGATACGCAGTATTTT. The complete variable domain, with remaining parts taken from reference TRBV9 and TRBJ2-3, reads DSGVTQTPKHLITATGQRVTLRCSPRSGDLSVYWYQQSLDQGLQFLIQYYNGEERAKGNILERFSAQQFPDLHSELNLSSLELGDSALYFCASSRTQDTQYFGPGTRLTVL.

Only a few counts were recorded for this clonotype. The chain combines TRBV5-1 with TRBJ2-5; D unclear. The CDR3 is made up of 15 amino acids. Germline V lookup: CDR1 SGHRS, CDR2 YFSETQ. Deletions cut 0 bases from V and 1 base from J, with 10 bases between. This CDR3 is CASSLGTELQETQYF. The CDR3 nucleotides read TGCGCCAGCAGCTTGGGGACGGAACTCCAAGAGACCCAGTACTTC.

Here the CDR3 DNA reads TGTGCCAGCAGCTTAGCGGGCAGGGGTGAGGAGACCCAGTACTTC. Its translation is CASSLAGRGEETQYF. The chain combines TRBV7-2 with TRBJ2-5; weak D call: TRBD1 (6 bases). This CDR3 contains 15 residues. Germline assignment: CDR1 SGHTA and CDR2 FQGNSA. The V end lost 0 bases, the J end lost 5 bases, and 13 bases lay between the germline ends.

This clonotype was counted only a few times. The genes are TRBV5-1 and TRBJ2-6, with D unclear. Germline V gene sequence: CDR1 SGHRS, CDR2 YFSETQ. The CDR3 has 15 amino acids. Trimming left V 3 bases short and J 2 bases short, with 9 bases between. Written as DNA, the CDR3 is TGCGCCAGCAGCTCCCGGTCACCTGGGGCCAACGTCCTGACTTTC. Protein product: CASSSRSPGANVLTF. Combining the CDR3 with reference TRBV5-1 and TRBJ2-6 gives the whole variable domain KAGVTQTPRYLIKTRGQQVTLSCSPISGHRSVSWYQQTPGQGLQFLFEYFSETQRNKGNFPGRFSGRQFSNSRSEMNVSTLELGDSALYLCASSSRSPGANVLTFGAGSRLTVL.

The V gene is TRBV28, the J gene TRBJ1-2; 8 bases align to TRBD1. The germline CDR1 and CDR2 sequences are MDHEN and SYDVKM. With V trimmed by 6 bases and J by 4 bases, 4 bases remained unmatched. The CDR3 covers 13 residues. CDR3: CASRRTGTYGYTF. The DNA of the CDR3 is TGTGCCAGCAGACGGACAGGGACCTATGGCTACACCTTC.

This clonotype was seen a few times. The CDR3 DNA is TGTGCCAGCAAGGACGGCCAACGATTCGGCTACACCTTC. Its translation: CASKDGQRFGYTF. The gene calls are TRBV2 and TRBJ1-2; D ambiguous. The CDR3 contains 13 residues. V lost 7 bases, J lost 8 bases, and 17 bases lay in between. From germline, CDR1 is SNHLY and CDR2 FYNNEI.

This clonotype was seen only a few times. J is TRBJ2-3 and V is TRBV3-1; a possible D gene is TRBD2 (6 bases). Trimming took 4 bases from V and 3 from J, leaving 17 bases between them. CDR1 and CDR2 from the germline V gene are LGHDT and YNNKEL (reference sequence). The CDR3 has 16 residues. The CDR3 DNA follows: TGTGCCAGCAGCCCCTCGGACGGGAGAGGAACAGATACGCAGTATTTT. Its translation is CASSPSDGRGTDTQYF.

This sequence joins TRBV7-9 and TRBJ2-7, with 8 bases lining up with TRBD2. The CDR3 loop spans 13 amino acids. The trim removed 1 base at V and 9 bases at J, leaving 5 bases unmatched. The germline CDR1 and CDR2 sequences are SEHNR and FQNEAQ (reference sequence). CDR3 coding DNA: TGTGCCAGCAGCTTAGGGACTAGCAGAGGGCAGTACTTC. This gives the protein CASSLGTSRGQYF. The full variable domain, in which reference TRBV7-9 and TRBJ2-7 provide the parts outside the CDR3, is DTGVSQNPRHKITKRGQNVTFRCDPISEHNRLYWYRQTLGQGPEFLTYFQNEAQLEKSRLLSDRFSAERPKGSFSTLEIQRTEQGDSAMYLCASSLGTSRGQYFGPGTRLTVT.

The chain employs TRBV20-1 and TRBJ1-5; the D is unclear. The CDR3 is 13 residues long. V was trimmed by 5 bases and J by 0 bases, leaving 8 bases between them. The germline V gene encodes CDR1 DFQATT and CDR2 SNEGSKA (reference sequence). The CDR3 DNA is TGCAGTGCTTCCTGGGGTAGCAATCAGCCCCAGCATTTT. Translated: CSASWGSNQPQHF.

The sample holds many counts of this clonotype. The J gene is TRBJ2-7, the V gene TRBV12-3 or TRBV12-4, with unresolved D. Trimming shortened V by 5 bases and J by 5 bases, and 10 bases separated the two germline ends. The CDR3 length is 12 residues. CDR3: CASSEYTDEQYF. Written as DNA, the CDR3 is TGTGCCAGCAGTGAGTACACCGACGAGCAGTACTTC.

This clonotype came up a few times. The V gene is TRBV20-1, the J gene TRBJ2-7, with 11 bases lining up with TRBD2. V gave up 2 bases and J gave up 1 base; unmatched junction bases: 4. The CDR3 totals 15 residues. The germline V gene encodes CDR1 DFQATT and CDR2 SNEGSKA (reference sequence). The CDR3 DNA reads TGCAGTGCTAGATCCGGGACTAGCGGATCCTACGAGCAGTACTTC. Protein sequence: CSARSGTSGSYEQYF.

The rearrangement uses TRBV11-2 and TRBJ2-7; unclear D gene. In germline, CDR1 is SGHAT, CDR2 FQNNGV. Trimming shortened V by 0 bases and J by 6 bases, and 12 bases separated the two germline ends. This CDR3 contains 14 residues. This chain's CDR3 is CASSLDAPSLEQYF. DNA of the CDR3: TGTGCCAGCAGCTTAGATGCTCCTTCCCTCGAGCAGTACTTC.